This TCR beta chain was sequenced in a study of beta chain features in type 1 diabetes. This CDR3 contains 13 residues. Germline loops: CDR1 SQVTM, CDR2 ANQGSEA. With 7 bases removed from V and 4 bases from J, the gap between germline ends came to 16 bases. The sequenced template was cDNA made from the entire isolated RNA. Repertoires were generated with immunoSEQ multiplex PCR, while TCRdb's copy carries only in-frame clones and drops some. The table has 15,000 to 18,000 clones, around two thirds seen once. Findings of the study overall: Whether HLA type affects TCRB rearrangement stayed undetermined in the present work. Shortening of TCRB CDR3s, moderate but significant, appeared in all four CD4+ subsets of Type 1 diabetes patients.

This clone was counted a single time. Its antigen is not identified. The sample taken for sequencing was Tregs from blood. This TCR came from a man aged 30 to 45 with type 1 diabetes. The J gene is TRBJ1-1, the V gene TRBV29-1; possible D gene TRBD1, 5 bases. The CDR3 reads CSGGEGFGTEAFF. The CDR3 region has the DNA TGCAGCGGAGGGGAGGGGTTTGGCACTGAAGCTTTCTTT.